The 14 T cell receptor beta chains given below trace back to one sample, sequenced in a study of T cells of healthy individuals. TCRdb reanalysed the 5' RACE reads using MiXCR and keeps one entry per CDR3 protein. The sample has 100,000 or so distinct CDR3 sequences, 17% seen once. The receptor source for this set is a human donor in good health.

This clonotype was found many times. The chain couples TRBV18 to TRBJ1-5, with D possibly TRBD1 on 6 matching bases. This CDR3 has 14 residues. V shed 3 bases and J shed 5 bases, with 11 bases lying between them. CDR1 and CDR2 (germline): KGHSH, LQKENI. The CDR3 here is CASSPGGGHQPQHF. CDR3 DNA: TGTGCCAGCTCACCTGGGGGCGGGCATCAGCCCCAGCATTTT.

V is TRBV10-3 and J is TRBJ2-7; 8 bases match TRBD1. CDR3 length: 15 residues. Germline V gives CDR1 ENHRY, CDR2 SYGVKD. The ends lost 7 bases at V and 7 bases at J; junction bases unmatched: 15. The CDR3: CAIMAGQGAIGEQYF. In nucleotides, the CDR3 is TGTGCCATCATGGCAGGTCAGGGGGCTATCGGAGAGCAGTACTTC.

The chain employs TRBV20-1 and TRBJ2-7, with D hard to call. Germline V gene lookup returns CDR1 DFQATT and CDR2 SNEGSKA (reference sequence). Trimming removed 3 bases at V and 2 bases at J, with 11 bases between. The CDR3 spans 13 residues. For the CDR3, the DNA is TGCAGTGCTAGTCGGGCAGATCCCTACGAGCAGTACTTC. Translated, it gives CSASRADPYEQYF.

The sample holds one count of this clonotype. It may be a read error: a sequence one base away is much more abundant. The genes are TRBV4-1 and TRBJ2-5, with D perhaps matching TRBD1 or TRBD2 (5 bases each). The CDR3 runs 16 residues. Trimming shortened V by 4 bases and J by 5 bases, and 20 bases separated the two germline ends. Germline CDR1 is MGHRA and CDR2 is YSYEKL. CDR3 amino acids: CASSLTCASGQETQYF. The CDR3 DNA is TGCGCCAGCAGCCTTACTTGTGCTTCGGGGCAGGAGACCCAGTACTTC.

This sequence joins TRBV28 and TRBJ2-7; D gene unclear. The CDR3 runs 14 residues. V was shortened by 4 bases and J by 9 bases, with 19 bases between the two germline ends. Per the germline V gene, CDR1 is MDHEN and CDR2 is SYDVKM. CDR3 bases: TGTGCCAGCAGTTCCAATAGGGTATCTCGGGTGCAGTACTTC. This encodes CASSSNRVSRVQYF.

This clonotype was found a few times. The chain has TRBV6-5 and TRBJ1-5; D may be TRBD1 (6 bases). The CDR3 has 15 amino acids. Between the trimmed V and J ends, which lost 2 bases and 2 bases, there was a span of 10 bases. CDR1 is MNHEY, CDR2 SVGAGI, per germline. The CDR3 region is CASSYSWTGNQPQHF. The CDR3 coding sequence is TGTGCCAGCAGTTACAGCTGGACAGGCAATCAGCCCCAGCATTTT.

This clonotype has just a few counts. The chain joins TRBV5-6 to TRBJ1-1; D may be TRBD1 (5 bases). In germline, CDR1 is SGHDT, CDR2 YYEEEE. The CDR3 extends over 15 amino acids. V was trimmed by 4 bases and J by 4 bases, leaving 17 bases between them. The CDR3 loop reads CASSAGWPGGTEAFF. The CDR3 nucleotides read TGTGCCAGCAGCGCCGGGTGGCCCGGGGGCACTGAAGCTTTCTTT.

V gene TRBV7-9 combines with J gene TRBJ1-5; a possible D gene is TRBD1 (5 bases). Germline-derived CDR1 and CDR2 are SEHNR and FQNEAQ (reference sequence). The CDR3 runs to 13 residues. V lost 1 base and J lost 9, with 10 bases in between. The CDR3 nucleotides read TGTGCCAGCAGCTTAGAGGGGCGGACGCCCCAGCATTTT. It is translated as CASSLEGRTPQHF.

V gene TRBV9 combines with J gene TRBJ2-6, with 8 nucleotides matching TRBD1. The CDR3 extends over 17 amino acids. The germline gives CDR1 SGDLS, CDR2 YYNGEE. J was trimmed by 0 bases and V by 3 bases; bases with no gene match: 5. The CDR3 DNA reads TGTGCCAGCAGCGGGAGACAGGGGAACTCTGGGGCCAACGTCCTGACTTTC. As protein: CASSGRQGNSGANVLTF.

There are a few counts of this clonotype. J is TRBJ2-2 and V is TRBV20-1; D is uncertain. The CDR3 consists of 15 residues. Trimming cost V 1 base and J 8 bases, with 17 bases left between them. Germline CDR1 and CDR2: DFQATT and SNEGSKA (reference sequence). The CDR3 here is CSARANPSEVGELFF. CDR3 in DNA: TGCAGTGCTAGAGCCAATCCGAGTGAAGTGGGGGAGCTGTTTTTT.

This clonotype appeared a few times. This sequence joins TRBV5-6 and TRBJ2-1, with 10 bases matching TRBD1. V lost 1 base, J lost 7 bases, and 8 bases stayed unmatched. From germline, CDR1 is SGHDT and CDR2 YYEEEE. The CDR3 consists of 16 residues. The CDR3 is CASSLPGTGVGNEQFF. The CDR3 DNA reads TGTGCCAGCAGCTTGCCCGGGACAGGGGTGGGGAATGAGCAGTTCTTC.

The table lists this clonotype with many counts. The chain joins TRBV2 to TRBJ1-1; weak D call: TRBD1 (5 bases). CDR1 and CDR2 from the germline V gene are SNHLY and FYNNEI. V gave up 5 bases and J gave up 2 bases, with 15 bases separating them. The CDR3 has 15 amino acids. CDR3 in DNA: TGTGCCAGCAGTCTACACCGGGACCCTAACACTGAAGCTTTCTTT. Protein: CASSLHRDPNTEAFF.

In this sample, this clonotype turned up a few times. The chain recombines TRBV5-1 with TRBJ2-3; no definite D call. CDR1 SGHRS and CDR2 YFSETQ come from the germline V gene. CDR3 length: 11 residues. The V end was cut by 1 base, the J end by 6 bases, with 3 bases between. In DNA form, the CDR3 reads TGCGCCAGCAGCTTGCGGGATACGCAGTATTTT. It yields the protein CASSLRDTQYF. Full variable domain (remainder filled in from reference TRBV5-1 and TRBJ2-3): KAGVTQTPRYLIKTRGQQVTLSCSPISGHRSVSWYQQTPGQGLQFLFEYFSETQRNKGNFPGRFSGRQFSNSRSEMNVSTLELGDSALYLCASSLRDTQYFGPGTRLTVL.

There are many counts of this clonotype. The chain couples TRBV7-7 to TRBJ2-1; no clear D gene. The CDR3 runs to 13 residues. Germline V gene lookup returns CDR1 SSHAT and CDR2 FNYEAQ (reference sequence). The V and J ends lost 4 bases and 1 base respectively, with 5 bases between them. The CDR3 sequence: CASSYNSYNEQFF. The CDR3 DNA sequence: TGTGCCAGCAGCTACAATTCCTACAATGAGCAGTTCTTC. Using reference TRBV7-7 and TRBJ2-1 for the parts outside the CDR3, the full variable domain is GAGVSQSPRYKVTKRGQDVTLRCDPISSHATLYWYQQALGQGPEFLTYFNYEAQPDKSGLPSDRFSAERPEGSISTLTIQRTEQRDSAMYRCASSYNSYNEQFFGPGTRLTVL.